This TCR beta chain appears in the sequencing data of a study of T cell responses to AZD1222 COVID-19 vaccine. Findings and caveats of the study: A reported finding is that nearly half of spike-specific TCRs target unmutated variant regions. Repertoires were collected only later (after the peak T cell response had occurred). It should be noted that donors were predominantly white British and more often female, and clonal diversity was possibly underestimated. AZD1222 recipients seropositive at baseline numbered only six or seven.

Sequencing used immunoSEQ multiplex PCR; TCRdb keeps in-frame clones, though not all of them. The sample holds 100,000 to 150,000 clones, 80% to 90% seen once. In the case of this clone: As yet, its antigen is unknown.

The starting material was peripheral blood, obtained on day 0 of MenACWY control vaccination. This sequence was found in an adult in good health.

CDR3 DNA sequence: TGTGCCAGCAGTGAAGCCGTCGGCCCAGAAGCTTTCTTT. This codes for CASSEAVGPEAFF. V is TRBV6-1 and J is TRBJ1-1; D gene ambiguous. The CDR3 length is 13 residues. Trimming shortened V by 0 bases and J by 8 bases, and 10 bases separated the two germline ends. Germline assignment: CDR1 MNHNS and CDR2 SASEGT.